This T cell receptor (beta chain) was observed in a study of Ad26.COV2.S vaccination and SARS-CoV-2 variants. Findings and limits, study-wide: Spike-specific TCR breadth ran higher among vaccine recipients than placebo recipients.

From germline, CDR1 is SGHTA and CDR2 FQGNSA. The length of the CDR3 is 15 residues. Between the trimmed V and J ends, which lost 2 bases and 4 bases, there was a span of 12 bases. As regards this clone: Its antigen remains unknown.

Repertoires were generated with immunoSEQ multiplex PCR, while TCRdb's copy carries only in-frame clones and drops some. Altogether 400,000 to 500,000 clones are present, around nine tenths being singletons, with the ten largest covering 3.5% to 4%. The treatment denotes: about 20 received Ad26.COV2.S at low or high dose, single or two shots; a few received placebo; per-sample allocation not given. Samples analyzed were those drawn on day 63 after the first vaccine or placebo injection. Built on an Ad26 vector, the vaccine expressed Wuhan-strain SARS-CoV-2 spike. This clonotype was obtained from a person between 18 and 65 years old who received the Ad26.COV2.S COVID-19 vaccine or a placebo. The specimen was peripheral blood, collected in a trial of Ad26.COV2.S vaccine versus placebo. The V call is TRBV7-2, the J call TRBJ2-1; TRBD1 might be the D (5 bases). The chain's CDR3 is CASSLISDSYNEQFF. CDR3 DNA sequence: TGTGCCAGCAGCTTAATCTCCGACAGTTACAATGAGCAGTTCTTC.